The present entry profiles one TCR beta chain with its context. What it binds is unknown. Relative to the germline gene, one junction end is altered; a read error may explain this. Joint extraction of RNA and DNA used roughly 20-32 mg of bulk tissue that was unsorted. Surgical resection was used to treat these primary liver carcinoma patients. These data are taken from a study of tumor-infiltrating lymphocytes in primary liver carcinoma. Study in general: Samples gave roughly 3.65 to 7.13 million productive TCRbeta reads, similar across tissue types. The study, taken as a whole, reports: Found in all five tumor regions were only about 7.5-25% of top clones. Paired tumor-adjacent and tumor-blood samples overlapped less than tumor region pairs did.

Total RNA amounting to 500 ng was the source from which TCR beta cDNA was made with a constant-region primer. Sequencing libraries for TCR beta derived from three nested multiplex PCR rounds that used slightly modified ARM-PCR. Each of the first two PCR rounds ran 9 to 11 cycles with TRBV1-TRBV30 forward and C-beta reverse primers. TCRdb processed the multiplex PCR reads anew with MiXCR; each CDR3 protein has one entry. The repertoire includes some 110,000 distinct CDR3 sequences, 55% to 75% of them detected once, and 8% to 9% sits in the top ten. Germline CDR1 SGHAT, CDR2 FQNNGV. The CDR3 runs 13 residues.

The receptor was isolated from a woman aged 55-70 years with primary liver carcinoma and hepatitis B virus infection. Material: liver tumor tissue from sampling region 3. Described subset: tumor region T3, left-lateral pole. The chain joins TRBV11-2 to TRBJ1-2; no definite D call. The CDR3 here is CASGFPGVHGYIF. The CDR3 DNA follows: TGTGCCAGTGGCTTCCCTGGGGTCCATGGCTACATCTTC.